This TCR beta chain was recovered during a study of T cell repertoires in cytomegalovirus infection. Study background: It can be stated that public TCR beta signatures indicated CMV infection as well as a matching HLA type.

Many counts were recorded for this clonotype. The antigen remains unidentified. MiXCR, applied by TCRdb to the reads, yields one record per CDR3 protein. The sample includes about 260,000 distinct CDR3 sequences, roughly 13% of them seen just once. Whole-study results and caveats: Totalled public TCR beta family frequency picked out people who carried CMV plus the relevant HLA. Predominance within the ex vivo response was attributable to HLA-C-restricted CMV-specific TCR beta clonotypes.

CDR3 size: 17 residues. Germline assignment: CDR1 MNHEY and CDR2 SVGEGT. The V gene end was trimmed by 5 bases and the J gene end by 1 base; junction bases not matched to a gene: 7. The TCR originated in a human donor in good health (CMV status not recorded). Some clones in this sample may be carry-over from other donors' samples. The rearrangement joins TRBV6-2 or TRBV6-3 to TRBJ2-5; 13 bases are shared with TRBD2. The sequenced sample consisted of PBMCs. Here the CDR3 DNA reads TGTGCCAGCAGTGGAGGGACTAGCGGGGCCCTCCAAGAGACCCAGTACTTC. Its protein product is CASSGGTSGALQETQYF.